The TCR beta chain under discussion was sequenced for a study of cytotoxic CD8 clonotypes in ibrutinib-treated CLL. In the study overall: Timing of response sample collection was a median roughly 11 months after treatment start, with a range of 6 to 36.

The repertoire was sequenced with immunoSEQ multiplex PCR; TCRdb's copy has only in-frame clones and lacks some. The sample shows about 150,000 clones, about 76% of them seen only once. This clone has more than one count but fewer than ten. Germline V gene data show CDR1 as MDHEN and CDR2 as SYDVKM. Trimming removed 4 bases at V and 15 bases at J, with 19 bases between. The CDR3 extends over 14 amino acids. The TCR was taken from a human donor with chronic lymphocytic leukemia. This sequence joins TRBV28 and TRBJ1-6; D call uncertain. Sequencing used PBMCs, obtained after 24 months of ibrutinib treatment. Here the CDR3 reads CASSSPPHGYLLHF. As DNA, the CDR3 is TGTGCCAGCAGTTCCCCCCCCCATGGTTATCTCCTCCACTTT. Using reference TRBV28 and TRBJ1-6 for the parts outside the CDR3, the full variable domain is DVKVTQSSRYLVKRTGEKVFLECVQDMDHENMFWYRQDPGLGLRLIYFSYDVKMKEKGDIPEGYSVSREKKERFSLILESASTNQTSMYLCASSSPPHGYLLHFGNGTRLTVT.